These 9 T cell receptor beta chains came from one sample sequenced in a study of OX40 agonist ivuxolimab in advanced cancers. Using immunoSEQ multiplex PCR, the repertoire was profiled, and TCRdb retains in-frame clones only, with some absent. Of around 22,000 clones in the sample, more than 80% were seen once. Specimen: CD4+ or CD8+ T cells sorted from blood, collected in a trial of the OX40 agonist ivuxolimab. The receptors originated from an adult with an advanced solid tumor such as melanoma, head and neck, liver or kidney cancer.

This chain uses TRBV1 with TRBJ2-1; TRBD2 reflects the table's D call only, with no check against the DNA. TRBV1 is listed as a pseudogene. The CDR3 consists of 17 residues. The CDR3 reads CTSSQVTGLAGYNEQFF. CDR3 coding DNA: TGCACCAGCAGCCAAGTAACCGGACTAGCGGGATACAATGAGCAGTTCTTC.

This clone is a singleton in its sample. This chain connects TRBV27 to TRBJ1-4; tentative D call: TRBD1 (5 bases). This CDR3 contains 14 residues. Germline V gene sequence: CDR1 MNHEY, CDR2 SMNVEV (reference sequence). V dropped 6 bases and J dropped 0 bases, with 8 bases sitting between them. CDR3 protein: CASRQGATNEKLFF. The CDR3 DNA reads as TGTGCCAGCAGGCAGGGTGCAACTAATGAAAAACTGTTTTTT.

The chain joins TRBV30 to TRBJ2-1; D remains unclear. V lost 2 bases and J 9 bases, leaving 17 bases between the germline ends. Germline assignment: CDR1 GTSNPN and CDR2 SVGIG (reference sequence). CDR3 size: 14 residues. Here the CDR3 reads CAWSKKGRVFEQFF. CDR3 nucleotides: TGTGCCTGGAGTAAGAAAGGCCGGGTGTTTGAGCAGTTCTTC.

V is TRBV4-3 and J is TRBJ2-3; D possibly corresponds to TRBD2 (7 bases). CDR3 length: 15 amino acids. CDR1 is LGHNA and CDR2 is YSLEER in the germline V gene. V gave up 1 base and J gave up 9 bases, with 17 bases separating them. In DNA, the CDR3 is TGCGCCAGCAGCCAAGTAGGGGGGGAATCAGGGACGCAGTATTTT. Residues: CASSQVGGESGTQYF.

The genes are TRBV5-4 and TRBJ2-7; 7 nucleotides agree with TRBD1. Unmatched junction bases numbered 6, after V lost 3 bases and J lost 6 bases. CDR1 SGHNT and CDR2 YYREEE come from the germline V gene (reference sequence). The CDR3 runs to 13 residues. The CDR3: CASSSATGVEQYF. The CDR3 DNA is TGTGCCAGCAGCTCCGCCACAGGGGTCGAGCAGTACTTC. Looking up the rest from reference TRBV5-4 and TRBJ2-7 gives the full variable domain: ETGVTQSPTHLIKTRGQQVTLRCSSQSGHNTVSWYQQALGQGPQFIFQYYREEENGRGNFPPRFSGLQFPNYSSELNVNALELDDSALYLCASSSATGVEQYFGPGTRLTVT.

The sample holds one count of this clone. J is TRBJ2-3 and V is TRBV11-3, with 10 bases aligning to TRBD2. Trimming removed 4 bases from V and 6 bases from J; junction bases left unmatched: 7. The CDR3 is 15 residues long. The germline V gene encodes CDR1 SGHNT and CDR2 YENEEA. The CDR3 DNA sequence: TGTGCCAGCAGCTCGGTTGGACTAGCGGATGATACGCAGTATTTT. It translates to CASSSVGLADDTQYF.

This clone was seen only once. The V gene is TRBV5-1, the J gene TRBJ2-2, with D possibly being TRBD1 or TRBD2 (6 bases each). This CDR3 is built from 15 residues. The germline V and J ends were trimmed by 1 base and 7 bases, with 14 bases remaining between them. Germline loops: CDR1 SGHRS, CDR2 YFSETQ. DNA of the CDR3: TGCGCCAGCAGCTTGAAAGGGGGGCCTAACGGGGAGCTGTTTTTT. Protein: CASSLKGGPNGELFF.

The V and J genes are TRBV11-2 and TRBJ2-1, with 8 bases matching TRBD1. Germline V lookup: CDR1 SGHAT, CDR2 FQNNGV. This CDR3 is built from 13 residues. V was clipped by 5 bases and J by 6 bases; unmatched bases: 3. CDR3 in DNA: TGTGCCAGCAGCGCCGACAGGGGCAATGAGCAGTTCTTC. Protein: CASSADRGNEQFF.

This clone was found once. V usage is TRBV7-2 and J usage is TRBJ2-7; 11 bases fit TRBD2. There are 18 residues in the CDR3. The V and J ends lost 1 base and 3 bases, in that order; junction bases with no gene match: 11. CDR1 and CDR2 (germline): SGHTA, FQGNSA. The CDR3 loop is CASSLVSGIAGGLYEQYF. CDR3 coding DNA: TGTGCCAGCAGCTTAGTAAGTGGAATAGCGGGAGGGCTCTACGAGCAGTACTTC. Supplemented by reference TRBV7-2 and TRBJ2-7, the full variable domain reads GAGVSQSPSNKVTEKGKDVELRCDPISGHTALYWYRQSLGQGLEFLIYFQGNSAPDKSGLPSDRFSAERTGGSVSTLTIQRTQQEDSAVYLCASSLVSGIAGGLYEQYFGPGTRLTVT.